The 27 T cell receptor beta chains below were found in one sample sequenced in a study of blood T cell repertoires in COVID-19. Assay: immunoSEQ multiplex PCR; the TCRdb copy retains only in-frame clones and omits some. The profile shows 140,000 or so clones, roughly 84% of them singletons. The sample comprised peripheral blood. Every receptor here comes from a human donor with acute or convalescent COVID-19. The donor label of this sample is uncertain.

V is TRBV10-3 and J is TRBJ1-5, with 7 bases lining up with TRBD1. CDR3 length equals 14 residues. Losses at the gene ends were 1 base for V and 9 bases for J; bases not matched to a gene: 6. Germline CDR1 ENHRY, CDR2 SYGVKD. The CDR3 protein is CAISELEGALPQHF. In DNA, the CDR3 is TGTGCCATCAGTGAGTTGGAGGGGGCTCTGCCCCAGCATTTT.

The chain is built from TRBV5-1 and TRBJ2-3; the match to TRBD2 covers 16 bases. Germline CDR1 reads SGHRS; CDR2 reads YFSETQ. V shed 3 bases, J shed 6 bases, and the junction held 10 bases outside the gene matches. CDR3 length equals 18 residues. The CDR3 region is CASSSVGLAGGPSDTQYF. The CDR3 region has the DNA TGCGCCAGCAGCTCGGTGGGACTAGCGGGAGGGCCGTCGGATACGCAGTATTTT.

In its sample, this clone was seen once. The rearrangement joins TRBV4-2 to TRBJ2-3; the match to TRBD1 covers 8 bases. This CDR3 has 17 residues. Germline trimming cut 0 bases from V and 0 bases from J; bases unmatched to any gene: 5. Germline V lookup: CDR1 LGHNA, CDR2 YNFKEQ. The CDR3 spells CASSQDPRQGSTDTQYF. In DNA form, the CDR3 reads TGTGCCAGCAGCCAAGATCCCCGACAGGGGAGCACAGATACGCAGTATTTT.

V usage is TRBV28 and J usage is TRBJ2-7; the match to TRBD1 covers 8 bases. The V gene end was trimmed by 7 bases and the J gene end by 3 bases; junction bases not matched to a gene: 5. CDR1 and CDR2 (germline): MDHEN, SYDVKM. The CDR3 is 13 amino acids. CDR3 nucleotides: TGTGCCAGCAATCGGGGACAGGTCTACGAGCAGTACTTC. Protein product: CASNRGQVYEQYF.

Worth noting for this clone: At one end the junction does not follow the germline gene, possibly because of a read error. The chain links TRBV7-3 to TRBJ2-2; 7 nucleotides align to TRBD1. The germline CDR1 and CDR2 sequences are SGHTA and FQGTGA. This CDR3 contains 15 residues. The CDR3 DNA reads TGTGCCAGCAGCTTAGTACGGGACAGACACCGGGGAGCTGTTTTT. It specifies CASSLVRDRHRGAVF. The full variable domain, rest sourced from reference TRBV7-3 and TRBJ2-2, is GAGVSQTPSNKVTEKGKYVELRCDPISGHTALYWYRQSLGQGPEFLIYFQGTGAADDSGLPNDRFFAVRPEGSVSTLKIQRTERGDSAVYLCASSLVRDRHRGAVFGEGSRLTVL.

J is TRBJ2-1 and V is TRBV5-1; the match to TRBD1 covers 8 bases. This CDR3 contains 16 residues. V dropped 4 bases and J dropped 0; count of bases not matched to a gene: 6. Germline V CDR1 and CDR2: SGHRS, YFSETQ. This CDR3 reads CASSQGQVGSYNEQFF. The CDR3, as DNA: TGCGCCAGCAGCCAGGGACAGGTCGGCTCCTACAATGAGCAGTTCTTC.

This chain uses TRBV7-2 with TRBJ1-2; a weak D match, TRBD1 (5 bases). Between the trimmed V and J ends, which lost 0 bases and 4 bases, there was a span of 15 bases. The CDR3 runs 16 residues. Per the germline V gene, CDR1 is SGHTA and CDR2 is FQGNSA. The CDR3 protein is CASSLAFVPGGYGYTF. CDR3 coding DNA: TGTGCCAGCAGCTTAGCGTTTGTTCCGGGGGGCTATGGCTACACCTTC.

Concerning this clone itself: This sample includes further DNA sequences coding for the same CDR3. As DNA, the CDR3 is TGTGCCAGCAGTTCGGGACAGGGGAACTATGGCTACACCTTC. This gives the protein CASSSGQGNYGYTF. The gene calls are TRBV28 and TRBJ1-2; 10 bases fit TRBD1. Germline V gene sequence: CDR1 MDHEN, CDR2 SYDVKM. This CDR3 region has 14 residues. V lost 4 bases and J lost 2; bases outside the gene matches: 1.

The V gene is TRBV29-1, the J gene TRBJ1-2; D not resolved. The CDR3 covers 14 residues. Germline lookup yields CDR1 SQVTM and CDR2 ANQGSEA. The V gene lost 7 bases and the J gene lost 5 bases, with 20 bases spanning the gap. The CDR3 region has the DNA TGCAGCGCCGGCCTCGACATTTCGAAGTATGGCTACACCTTC. It specifies CSAGLDISKYGYTF.

V gene TRBV30 combines with J gene TRBJ1-1; 8 bases align to TRBD1. The ends lost 4 bases at V and 3 bases at J; junction bases unmatched: 10. Germline CDR1 reads GTSNPN; CDR2 reads SVGIG (reference sequence). The CDR3 totals 15 residues. Here the CDR3 reads CAWIDLGQGDTEAFF. The CDR3 DNA reads TGTGCCTGGATCGACCTCGGACAGGGAGACACTGAAGCTTTCTTT.

CDR3 amino acids: CSASEQGAGAFF. CDR3 in DNA: TGCAGTGCTAGTGAACAGGGGGCCGGGGCTTTCTTT. The chain employs TRBV20-1 and TRBJ1-1; 9 nucleotides match TRBD1. Per the germline V gene, CDR1 is DFQATT and CDR2 is SNEGSKA (reference sequence). The CDR3 consists of 12 residues. V shed 3 bases and J 11 bases; nucleotides not matched to a gene: 7.

This clone was counted a single time. The CDR3 DNA sequence: TGCAGTGCCGGGGTAAGGGATGGCTACACCTTC. The encoded protein is CSAGVRDGYTF. The chain combines TRBV20-1 with TRBJ1-2; D call uncertain. The germline CDR1 and CDR2 sequences are DFQATT and SNEGSKA (reference sequence). The length of the CDR3 is 11 residues. V lost 6 bases, J lost 6 bases, and 11 bases lay in between.

The chain links TRBV4-3 to TRBJ2-7; 7 bases fit TRBD1. The J segment lost 2 bases and the V segment lost 0 bases, leaving 4 bases of the junction unmatched. This CDR3 contains 15 residues. CDR1 is LGHNA and CDR2 is YSLEER in the germline V gene. In DNA form, the CDR3 reads TGCGCCAGCAGCCAAGATCCCGGGACAGCCTACGAGCAGTACTTC. Translation: CASSQDPGTAYEQYF.

This rearrangement joins TRBV4-3 to TRBJ2-1; a possible D gene is TRBD1 (6 bases). Trimming stripped 0 bases from V and 3 bases from J, with 15 bases between. The CDR3 loop spans 17 amino acids. The germline gives CDR1 LGHNA, CDR2 YSLEER. DNA for the CDR3: TGCGCCAGCAGCCAAGAGGGTCAGGGGTTTGGCTACAATGAGCAGTTCTTC. Protein: CASSQEGQGFGYNEQFF.

This chain connects TRBV24-1 to TRBJ1-1; no reliable D call. V was trimmed by 3 bases and J by 5 bases, leaving 9 bases between them. The CDR3 loop spans 13 amino acids. CDR1 KGHDR and CDR2 SFDVKD come from the germline V gene. The DNA of the CDR3 is TGTGCCACCAGTGATGTCCTGTTAACTGAAGCTTTCTTT. This codes for CATSDVLLTEAFF.

The V gene is TRBV5-4, the J gene TRBJ1-2; D is possibly TRBD1 (6 bases). Germline V lookup: CDR1 SGHNT, CDR2 YYREEE (reference sequence). V lost 4 bases and J lost 2, with 18 bases in between. This CDR3 region has 16 residues. CDR3 in amino acids: CASSPHKQGVNYGYTF. The CDR3 nucleotides are TGTGCCAGCAGCCCTCATAAACAGGGTGTGAACTATGGCTACACCTTC.

This sequence joins TRBV9 and TRBJ2-5, with 10 bases lining up with TRBD2. CDR1 and CDR2 from the germline V gene are SGDLS and YYNGEE. The CDR3 is made up of 14 amino acids. V lost 3 bases, J lost 7 bases, and 6 bases stayed unmatched. The CDR3 loop reads CASSEVAGGPTQYF. DNA for the CDR3: TGTGCCAGCAGCGAGGTAGCGGGAGGTCCGACCCAGTACTTC.

The chain uses TRBV10-3 and TRBJ2-1; D not certain. Germline CDR1 reads ENHRY; CDR2 reads SYGVKD. V was clipped by 3 bases and J by 7 bases, with 13 bases between them. CDR3 length: 14 amino acids. CDR3 sequence reads: CAISDTPLVNEQFF. CDR3 sequence (DNA): TGTGCCATCAGTGATACTCCGTTGGTAAATGAGCAGTTCTTC.

This clone has only one observation. The rearrangement joins TRBV10-3 to TRBJ1-2; 11 nucleotides agree with TRBD1. V was pared by 2 bases and J by 1 base, with 12 bases of the junction left unmatched. Germline lookup yields CDR1 ENHRY and CDR2 SYGVKD. The CDR3 has 19 amino acids. CDR3 amino acids: CAISESPGGQGGFNYGYTF. The CDR3 DNA follows: TGTGCCATCAGTGAGAGTCCAGGGGGACAGGGGGGGTTTAACTATGGCTACACCTTC.

This chain uses TRBV6-6 with TRBJ1-6, with D possibly matching TRBD1 (6 bases). Per germline, CDR1 MNHNY and CDR2 SVGAGI (reference sequence). This CDR3 is 14 amino acids long. V was pared by 0 bases and J by 10 bases, with 10 bases between. The CDR3 nucleotides are TGTGCCAGCAGTTACTCCGGGGGGCTGTCACCCCTCCACTTT. It specifies CASSYSGGLSPLHF.

In this sample, this clone turned up a few times. The chain has TRBV2 and TRBJ2-2, with 11 bases aligning to TRBD1. The CDR3 extends over 14 amino acids. J gave up 7 bases and V 7 bases, and 5 bases lay outside the gene matches. Germline V gives CDR1 SNHLY, CDR2 FYNNEI. The CDR3 region is CASNGQGAIGELFF. CDR3 DNA sequence: TGTGCCAGCAATGGACAGGGGGCAATCGGGGAGCTGTTTTTT. Full variable domain (missing parts from reference TRBV2 and TRBJ2-2): EPEVTQTPSHQVTQMGQEVILRCVPISNHLYFYWYRQILGQKVEFLVSFYNNEISEKSEIFDDQFSVERPDGSNFTLKIRSTKLEDSAMYFCASNGQGAIGELFFGEGSRLTVL.

The chain links TRBV5-1 to TRBJ2-5, with D perhaps matching TRBD2 (6 bases). CDR3 size: 13 residues. Per germline, CDR1 SGHRS and CDR2 YFSETQ. Trimming stripped 1 base from V and 3 bases from J, with 7 bases between. CDR3 coding DNA: TGCGCCAGCAGCTTGCCGGGGGAAGAGACCCAGTACTTC. It codes for CASSLPGEETQYF.

The chain employs TRBV30 and TRBJ1-2; 7 bases match TRBD1. CDR1 is GTSNPN and CDR2 is SVGIG in the germline V gene (reference sequence). This CDR3 contains 11 residues. The V and J ends lost 0 bases and 11 bases, in that order; junction bases with no gene match: 3. The CDR3 DNA reads as TGTGCCTGGAGTGTAGACAGGGCTTACACCTTC. The encoded protein is CAWSVDRAYTF.

The chain recombines TRBV6-2 or TRBV6-3 with TRBJ2-5, with 8 bases aligning to TRBD2. Germline lookup yields CDR1 MNHEY and CDR2 SVGEGT. V lost 8 bases to trimming and J lost 5 bases; unmatched junction nucleotides: 4. This CDR3 has 12 amino acids. The CDR3 nucleotides are TGTGCCAGCGGCCGGGGGGGGGAGACCCAGTACTTC. Its translation: CASGRGGETQYF.

The V and J genes are TRBV11-2 and TRBJ2-3; 9 nucleotides match TRBD1. The CDR3 sequence is 16 residues long. The germline gives CDR1 SGHAT, CDR2 FQNNGV. J gave up 2 bases and V 4 bases, and 7 bases lay outside the gene matches. CDR3 nucleotide sequence: TGTGCCAGCAGCTACGTGGGACAGGGTCCCACAGATACGCAGTATTTT. Translating gives CASSYVGQGPTDTQYF.

This chain joins TRBV5-1 and TRBJ1-1; no clear D. The length of the CDR3 is 13 residues. CDR1 is SGHRS and CDR2 is YFSETQ in the germline V gene. The V end lost 2 bases, the J end lost 1 base, and 6 bases lay between the germline ends. CDR3 loop: CASSFSGNTEAFF. The CDR3 coding sequence is TGCGCCAGCAGCTTTTCAGGGAACACTGAAGCTTTCTTT.

The chain couples TRBV19 to TRBJ1-5, with a weak D call TRBD1 (6 bases). The CDR3 has 14 amino acids. The V end lost 5 bases, the J end lost 4 bases, and 12 bases lay between the germline ends. Germline V gene lookup returns CDR1 LNHDA and CDR2 SQIVND (reference sequence). The CDR3 loop reads CASSPAGTNQPQHF. The CDR3 nucleotides are TGTGCCAGTAGTCCGGCCGGGACAAATCAGCCCCAGCATTTT.